The rows below give T cell receptor beta chains drawn from one sample of a study of blood T cell repertoires in COVID-19. Assay: immunoSEQ multiplex PCR; the TCRdb copy retains only in-frame clones and omits some. The table records approximately 180,000 clones, 88% of them present only once. Sequencing was performed on peripheral blood. The source of these receptors is a human donor in a cohort sampled during active COVID-19. Both conserved end residues are part of each CDR3. A D gene is named only where the DNA matches it firmly. Some rows mark clone size as missing; the rest say once, few, many or name a class of expanded clone.

v_call: TRBV20-1; d_call: NA; j_call: TRBJ2-7; clone_size: NA; cdr3_nt: TGCAGTGCTAGGGCAGGCTACGAGCAGTACTTC; cdr3_aa: CSARAGYEQYF
v_call: TRBV7-8; d_call: TRBD2; j_call: TRBJ2-1; clone_size: once; cdr3_nt: TGTGCCAGCAGCTTAGCGCGCTTCCGGGAGGCCGATGAGCAGTTCTTC; cdr3_aa: CASSLARFREADEQFF
v_call: TRBV27; d_call: NA; j_call: TRBJ1-1; clone_size: once; cdr3_nt: TGTGCCAGCAGGACGACAGGCGCGAACACTGAAGCTTTCTTT; cdr3_aa: CASRTTGANTEAFF
v_call: TRBV18; d_call: NA; j_call: TRBJ1-2; clone_size: once; cdr3_nt: TGTGCCAGCTCACCTGGAGCCAACTATGGCTACACCTTC; cdr3_aa: CASSPGANYGYTF
v_call: TRBV10-1; d_call: TRBD2; j_call: TRBJ2-5; clone_size: NA; cdr3_nt: TGCGCCAGCAGTGACGAGCGGGGCGTTCAAGAGACCCAGTACTTC; cdr3_aa: CASSDERGVQETQYF
v_call: TRBV7-9; d_call: NA; j_call: TRBJ1-1; clone_size: NA; cdr3_nt: TGTGCCAGCAGCCCCTGGGGAGATAACACTGAAGCTTTCTTT; cdr3_aa: CASSPWGDNTEAFF
v_call: TRBV6-5; d_call: TRBD1; j_call: TRBJ1-2; clone_size: NA; cdr3_nt: TGTGCCAGCAGTTACCGGGACAGGGGGAACTATGGCTACACCTTC; cdr3_aa: CASSYRDRGNYGYTF
v_call: TRBV6-5; d_call: TRBD2; j_call: TRBJ2-7; clone_size: NA; cdr3_nt: TGTGCCAGCAGTTGGACTAGCGGTTCCTACGAGCAGTACTTC; cdr3_aa: CASSWTSGSYEQYF
v_call: TRBV5-4; d_call: NA; j_call: TRBJ1-6; clone_size: NA; cdr3_nt: TGTGCCAGCAGCTTGCAGGGTGAATATTCACCCCTCCACTTT; cdr3_aa: CASSLQGEYSPLHF
v_call: TRBV27; d_call: TRBD2; j_call: TRBJ2-3; clone_size: NA; cdr3_nt: TGTGCCAGCAGTTTATCAAGCGGGACGGGTACGCAGTATTTT; cdr3_aa: CASSLSSGTGTQYF
v_call: TRBV15; d_call: NA; j_call: TRBJ1-2; clone_size: once; cdr3_nt: TGTGCCACCAGCCGCTTCCGTGCTGGGCTACGCGATGGCTACACCTTC; cdr3_aa: CATSRFRAGLRDGYTF
v_call: TRBV29-1; d_call: TRBD1; j_call: TRBJ1-4; clone_size: NA; cdr3_nt: TGCAGCGTTAGCCAACGGGACAGGGGTTCGTCGTATGAAAAACTGTTTTTT; cdr3_aa: CSVSQRDRGSSYEKLFF
v_call: TRBV7-2; d_call: TRBD2; j_call: TRBJ2-1; clone_size: NA; cdr3_nt: TGTGCCAGCAGCTTAGCCCAGGGCGGGAGTAGGTATGAGCAGTTCTTC; cdr3_aa: CASSLAQGGSRYEQFF
v_call: TRBV4-1; d_call: NA; j_call: TRBJ1-5; clone_size: NA; cdr3_nt: TGCGCCAGCAGCCAAAGACAGACCACTCAGCCCCAGCATTTT; cdr3_aa: CASSQRQTTQPQHF
v_call: TRBV30; d_call: TRBD1; j_call: TRBJ1-2; clone_size: NA; cdr3_nt: TGTGCCTGTACGACAGGGACCCATGGCTACACCTTC; cdr3_aa: CACTTGTHGYTF
v_call: TRBV7-2; d_call: TRBD1; j_call: TRBJ1-4; clone_size: NA; cdr3_nt: TGTGCCAGCAGCCCCCGTGGGACAGGACTTGCAACTAATGAAAAACTGTTTTTT; cdr3_aa: CASSPRGTGLATNEKLFF